These 8 T cell receptor beta chains share one sample of origin, sequenced in a study of blood T cell repertoires in COVID-19. The data were produced by immunoSEQ multiplex PCR, yet TCRdb's version contains in-frame clones alone and is incomplete. This table has roughly 64,000 clones, 70% to 90% appearing once. The material sequenced was peripheral blood. These TCRs come from a middle-aged man with acute or convalescent COVID-19.

V is TRBV5-1 and J is TRBJ2-1, with TRBD1 as a possible D gene (5 bases). The germline V and J ends were trimmed by 1 base and 5 bases, with 10 bases remaining between them. CDR1 SGHRS and CDR2 YFSETQ come from the germline V gene. The CDR3 covers 14 residues. The CDR3 region is CASSLRTLNNEQFF. As DNA, the CDR3 is TGCGCCAGCAGCTTGAGGACACTGAACAATGAGCAGTTCTTC.

The rearrangement links TRBV4-1 to TRBJ1-5; 7 bases line up with TRBD1. The V and J ends lost 4 bases and 1 base, in that order; junction bases with no gene match: 13. The CDR3 sequence is 18 residues long. Germline-derived CDR1 and CDR2 are MGHRA and YSYEKL. This CDR3 is CASSPSPTGVKSNQPQHF. DNA of the CDR3: TGCGCCAGCAGCCCCAGTCCTACAGGGGTCAAAAGCAATCAGCCCCAGCATTTT.

The chain employs TRBV27 and TRBJ1-6, with D tentatively TRBD1 (6 bases). The CDR3 is 15 amino acids. Germline V gene sequence: CDR1 MNHEY, CDR2 SMNVEV (reference sequence). With 5 bases removed from V and 2 bases from J, the gap between germline ends came to 10 bases. The CDR3 region has the DNA TGTGCCAGCAGTAACGGACAGACCTATAATTCACCCCTCCACTTT. This sequence encodes CASSNGQTYNSPLHF.

The V and J genes are TRBV11-3 and TRBJ2-7, with 7 nucleotides matching TRBD1. CDR1 and CDR2 from the germline V gene are SGHNT and YENEEA. The CDR3 has 14 residues. V was clipped by 0 bases and J by 3 bases; unmatched bases: 2. CDR3 in DNA: TGTGCCAGCAGCTTAGAACGGGACAGCTACGAGCAGTACTTC. It is translated as CASSLERDSYEQYF.

This clone turned up a few times. The rearrangement uses TRBV15 and TRBJ1-1; 7 bases line up with TRBD1. Germline CDR1 and CDR2: LNHNV and YYDKDF (reference sequence). This CDR3 is built from 15 residues. Trimming cost V 3 bases and J 0 bases; bases outside gene matches: 4. The CDR3, as DNA: TGTGCCACCAGCAGGCACACAGGGGTGAACACTGAAGCTTTCTTT. This codes for CATSRHTGVNTEAFF.

This clone was recorded a few times. The chain recombines TRBV5-8 with TRBJ1-5; 9 nucleotides agree with TRBD1. Germline CDR1 SGHTS, CDR2 YDEGEE. V was clipped by 0 bases and J by 0 bases; unmatched bases: 10. This CDR3 is built from 19 residues. This CDR3 reads CASSLGPGTGFYSNQPQHF. The DNA for the CDR3 is TGTGCCAGCAGCTTGGGTCCCGGGACAGGGTTCTATAGCAATCAGCCCCAGCATTTT.

The rearrangement joins TRBV5-5 to TRBJ1-4; D gene uncertain. Looked up from germline, CDR1 is SGHKS and CDR2 is YYEKEE (reference sequence). Trimming shortened V by 4 bases and J by 8 bases, and 18 bases separated the two germline ends. The CDR3 totals 15 residues. In DNA, the CDR3 is TGTGCCAGCAGCAGGCGGGCGGGGATGGACGAAAAACTGTTTTTT. Translated: CASSRRAGMDEKLFF.

This chain uses TRBV5-6 with TRBJ2-2; TRBD1 is a possible D gene (6 bases). CDR1 and CDR2 (germline): SGHDT, YYEEEE. With 2 bases removed from V and 3 bases from J, the gap between germline ends came to 17 bases. The CDR3 has 17 residues. The CDR3 is CASSFGRTGTYTGELFF. CDR3 sequence (DNA): TGTGCCAGCAGCTTTGGGCGTACCGGGACATACACCGGGGAGCTGTTTTTT. The full variable domain, rest sourced from reference TRBV5-6 and TRBJ2-2, is DAGVTQSPTHLIKTRGQQVTLRCSPKSGHDTVSWYQQALGQGPQFIFQYYEEEERQRGNFPDRFSGHQFPNYSSELNVNALLLGDSALYLCASSFGRTGTYTGELFFGEGSRLTVL.